Each of the 10 T cell receptor beta chains below was sequenced from the same sample in a study of CD8 T cells in ankylosing spondylitis. Study-wide points: There was a TCR beta motif, made of several highly homologous variants, that appeared characteristic of ankylosing spondylitis blood.

TCRdb redid the calling of the 5' RACE reads with MiXCR, one entry per CDR3 protein. Of 750,000 to 850,000 distinct CDR3 sequences detected, roughly 10% appear once; the ten largest clones hold under 0.6%. No antigen has been identified for these receptors. Sequencing used blood, either unsorted or a sorted T cell fraction (not recorded which). The receptors derive from a male donor with ankylosing spondylitis.

This clonotype has at least ten counts. V usage is TRBV29-1 and J usage is TRBJ2-1; TRBD2 aligns across 9 bases. The germline V gene encodes CDR1 SQVTM and CDR2 ANQGSEA. The V gene end was trimmed by 0 bases and the J gene end by 8 bases; junction bases not matched to a gene: 5. This CDR3 region has 14 residues. CDR3 coding DNA: TGCAGCGTTGAAGATGGGACTAGCAGCGATGAGCAGTTCTTC. Translation gives CSVEDGTSSDEQFF.

The chain is built from TRBV20-1 and TRBJ2-1, with D maybe TRBD1 (6 bases). The V and J ends lost 3 bases and 4 bases respectively, with 10 bases between them. Germline V lookup: CDR1 DFQATT, CDR2 SNEGSKA (reference sequence). The CDR3 sequence is 13 residues long. CDR3 residues: CSASRGHYNEQFF. CDR3 bases: TGCAGTGCTAGTAGGGGACATTACAATGAGCAGTTCTTC.

This clonotype showed up many times. This chain joins TRBV4-2 and TRBJ1-6; perhaps TRBD1 as D (5 bases). The germline V gene encodes CDR1 LGHNA and CDR2 YNFKEQ. V was trimmed by 0 bases and J by 12 bases, leaving 15 bases between them. This CDR3 is 15 amino acids long. The CDR3 sequence: CASSQDLGGGIPLHF. The CDR3, as DNA: TGTGCCAGCAGCCAAGACTTGGGTGGGGGAATACCCCTCCACTTT.

The chain has TRBV4-2 and TRBJ2-7; D possibly corresponds to TRBD1 (5 bases). Germline V lookup: CDR1 LGHNA, CDR2 YNFKEQ. Trimming removed 1 base at V and 2 bases at J, with 12 bases between. This CDR3 spans 15 amino acids. DNA of the CDR3: TGTGCCAGCAGCCAAGGGACATCGATTACCTACGAGCAGTACTTC. Translation: CASSQGTSITYEQYF.

This clonotype was seen a handful of times. The chain combines TRBV12-3 or TRBV12-4 with TRBJ2-5; 9 bases align to TRBD1. This CDR3 comprises 17 residues. The junction had 13 bases not matched to a gene; V was cut back by 5 bases and J by 3 bases. CDR3 DNA sequence: TGTGCCAGCAGTCCGATACGAACAGGGGGCCCAAAAGAGACCCAGTACTTC. Residues: CASSPIRTGGPKETQYF.

The J gene is TRBJ1-5, the V gene TRBV12-3 or TRBV12-4, with TRBD1 as a possible D gene (5 bases). The CDR3 extends over 15 amino acids. Trimming cost V 0 bases and J 5 bases, with 11 bases left between them. The CDR3 coding sequence is TGTGCCAGCAGTTTAGCGGTATCAGGGTATCAGCCCCAGCATTTT. Amino acids: CASSLAVSGYQPQHF.

Notes on this clonotype: An end of the junction differs from the germline gene, which may be a read error. The genes are TRBV7-7 and TRBJ2-3; tentatively, D is TRBD2 (6 bases). CDR3 size: 14 residues. Germline V gives CDR1 SSHAT, CDR2 FNYEAQ (reference sequence). The DNA for the CDR3 is TGTGCTAGCAGCTTCCGAGGCGGGGTGGATACGCAGTATTTT. Translating it yields CASSFRGGVDTQYF.

This clonotype was counted a few times. J is TRBJ1-1 and V is TRBV18, with 9 bases identical to TRBD1. The CDR3 extends over 16 amino acids. Germline loops: CDR1 KGHSH, CDR2 LQKENI. The V gene end was trimmed by 0 bases and the J gene end by 1 base; junction bases not matched to a gene: 3. The CDR3 reads CASSPPTGGSNTEAFF. CDR3 bases: TGTGCCAGCTCACCACCGACAGGGGGGTCGAACACTGAAGCTTTCTTT. Supplemented by reference TRBV18 and TRBJ1-1, the full variable domain reads NAGVMQNPRHLVRRRGQEARLRCSPMKGHSHVYWYRQLPEEGLKFMVYLQKENIIDESGMPKERFSAEFPKEGPSILRIQQVVRGDSAAYFCASSPPTGGSNTEAFFGQGTRLTVV.

The chain carries TRBV9 and TRBJ2-5, with D perhaps given as TRBD1 or TRBD2 (5 bases each). The CDR3 has 14 amino acids. Trimming pared 3 bases from V and 4 bases from J, leaving 13 bases between. In germline, CDR1 is SGDLS, CDR2 YYNGEE. In DNA form, the CDR3 reads TGTGCCAGCAGCGCCACGTTAGGGACAGAGACCCAGTACTTC. Protein sequence: CASSATLGTETQYF.

This clonotype has at least ten counts. This chain uses TRBV24-1 with TRBJ2-7; 10 positions agree with TRBD2. Per the germline V gene, CDR1 is KGHDR and CDR2 is SFDVKD. This CDR3 comprises 16 residues. Losses at the gene ends were 3 bases for V and 4 bases for J; bases not matched to a gene: 8. The CDR3 here is CATSDPGTSDEYEQYF. In DNA form, the CDR3 reads TGTGCCACCAGTGATCCCGGGACTAGCGATGAGTACGAGCAGTACTTC.